This T cell receptor (beta chain) stems from a study of T cells after yellow fever vaccination. Findings and caveats of the study: Reappearing after the booster were most of the clones from primary vaccination (roughly 96% CD4, around 88% CD8).

Points on this clonotype: Its specificity is unknown.

Synthesis of TCR cDNA relied on 5'RACE template switching, which attached a universal primer site and UMIs. TCRdb fed the 5' RACE reads into MiXCR, producing one record per CDR3 protein. The repertoire holds a few hundred thousand distinct CDR3 sequences, with 17% as singletons. V was cut by 1 base and J by 3 bases, with 12 bases left in between. This CDR3 has 15 residues. The germline V gene encodes CDR1 SEHNR and CDR2 FQNEAQ (reference sequence). The chain combines TRBV7-9 with TRBJ2-5, with a tentative D call TRBD2 (6 bases). This sample comprised PBMCs, obtained around 5 days after the first yellow fever vaccination. The clonotype originates from a young man who received the YFV17D yellow fever vaccine. The CDR3 DNA reads TGTGCCAGCAGCTTAGGGGGACTGCGGAAAGAGACCCAGTACTTC. Protein: CASSLGGLRKETQYF.